Sequencing of this T cell receptor (beta chain) was carried out in a study of identical twins. The authors used template switching to add a universal primer site and gave cDNA unique molecular identifiers. TCRdb independently ran MiXCR on the 5' RACE reads; one entry per CDR3 protein. The sample lists around 490,000 distinct CDR3 sequences, over 12% occurring once. A note on this clonotype: The junction and the germline gene differ at one end; a read error may be behind it.

A further study also used this sample, focusing on yellow fever vaccine responses in identical twins.

Sequencing was performed on CD4+ T cells sorted from blood. The clonotype comes from a woman younger than 30 in good health.

The CDR3, as DNA: TGTGCCATCAGTAGCGGGAAAGAGACCCAATACTTC. It is translated as CAISSGKETQYF. The J gene is TRBJ2-5, the V gene TRBV10-3, with 7 bases identical to TRBD2. CDR1 ENHRY and CDR2 SYGVKD come from the germline V gene. This CDR3 is built from 12 residues.